The 5 T cell receptor beta chains below all came from one sample that was sequenced in a study of response to subunit inactivated influenza vaccine. TCRdb passed the RT-PCR reads through MiXCR, listing each CDR3 protein once. Among a few hundred thousand distinct CDR3 sequences listed, about 20% were seen once. The sample in question was PBMCs from blood, obtained about 20 months after vaccination. The receptors shown here come from a man aged 50-75 years who received an inactivated influenza vaccine.

This clonotype has just a few counts. V is TRBV29-1 and J is TRBJ2-5, with D perhaps TRBD1 or TRBD2 (6 bases each). With 2 bases removed from V and 4 bases from J, the gap between germline ends came to 11 bases. Germline V gene lookup returns CDR1 SQVTM and CDR2 ANQGSEA. The CDR3 has 13 amino acids. The CDR3: CSVERGAGETQYF. Here the CDR3 DNA reads TGCAGCGTTGAAAGGGGGGCGGGAGAGACCCAGTACTTC. The full variable domain, rest sourced from reference TRBV29-1 and TRBJ2-5, is SAVISQKPSRDICQRGTSLTIQCQVDSQVTMMFWYRQQPGQSLTLIATANQGSEATYESGFVIDKFPISRPNLTFSTLTVSNMSPEDSSIYLCSVERGAGETQYFGPGTRLLVL.

This clonotype was observed a few times. V and J are TRBV20-1 and TRBJ2-3, with D perhaps matching TRBD1 (6 bases). This CDR3 contains 13 residues. Germline values: CDR1 DFQATT, CDR2 SNEGSKA (reference sequence). Trimming pared 6 bases from V and 2 bases from J, leaving 12 bases between. In DNA, the CDR3 is TGCAGTGCAAACACAGGGATCACAGATACGCAGTATTTT. This gives the protein CSANTGITDTQYF.

This chain connects TRBV11-2 to TRBJ2-4; 12 positions agree with TRBD2. The junction had 8 bases not matched to a gene; V was cut back by 5 bases and J by 0 bases. Germline V CDR1 and CDR2: SGHAT, FQNNGV. The CDR3 sequence is 18 residues long. CDR3 region: CASSPRTSGDIAKNIQYF. In nucleotides, the CDR3 is TGTGCCAGCAGCCCTAGGACTAGCGGGGATATAGCCAAAAACATTCAGTACTTC.

The chain couples TRBV9 to TRBJ2-2; D gene ambiguous. CDR1 is SGDLS, CDR2 YYNGEE, per germline. V was pared by 0 bases and J by 4 bases, with 10 bases between. The CDR3 consists of 15 residues. The CDR3 spells CASSVVPVGTGELFF. For the CDR3, the DNA is TGTGCCAGCAGCGTAGTACCAGTAGGCACCGGGGAGCTGTTTTTT.

The chain is built from TRBV7-9 and TRBJ1-6, with 9 positions matching TRBD1. The trim removed 5 bases at V and 8 bases at J, leaving 7 bases unmatched. This CDR3 region has 15 residues. Germline lookup yields CDR1 SEHNR and CDR2 FQNEAQ (reference sequence). The CDR3 sequence: CASSVGTGSHSPLHF. For the CDR3, the DNA is TGTGCCAGCAGCGTCGGGACAGGGAGTCATTCACCCCTCCACTTT.